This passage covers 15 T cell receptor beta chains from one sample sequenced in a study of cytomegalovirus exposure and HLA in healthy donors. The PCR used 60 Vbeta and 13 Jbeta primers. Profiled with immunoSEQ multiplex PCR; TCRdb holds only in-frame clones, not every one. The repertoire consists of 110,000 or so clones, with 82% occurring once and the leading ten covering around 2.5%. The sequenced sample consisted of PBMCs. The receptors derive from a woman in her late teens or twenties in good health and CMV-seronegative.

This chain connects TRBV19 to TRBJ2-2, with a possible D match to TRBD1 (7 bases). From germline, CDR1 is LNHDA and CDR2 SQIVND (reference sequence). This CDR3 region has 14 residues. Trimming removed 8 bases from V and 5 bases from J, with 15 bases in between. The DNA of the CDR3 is TGTGCCAGTCGCCCAGGGGGGCGGACCGGGGAGCTGTTTTTT. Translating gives CASRPGGRTGELFF.

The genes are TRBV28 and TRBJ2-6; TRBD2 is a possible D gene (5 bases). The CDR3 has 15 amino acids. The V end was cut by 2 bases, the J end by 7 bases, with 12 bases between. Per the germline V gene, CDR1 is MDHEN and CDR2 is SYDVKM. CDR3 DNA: TGTGCCAGCAGTTTACGACTCACGGGAGCCAACGTCCTGACTTTC. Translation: CASSLRLTGANVLTF. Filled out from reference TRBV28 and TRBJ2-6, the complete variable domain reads DVKVTQSSRYLVKRTGEKVFLECVQDMDHENMFWYRQDPGLGLRLIYFSYDVKMKEKGDIPEGYSVSREKKERFSLILESASTNQTSMYLCASSLRLTGANVLTFGAGSRLTVL.

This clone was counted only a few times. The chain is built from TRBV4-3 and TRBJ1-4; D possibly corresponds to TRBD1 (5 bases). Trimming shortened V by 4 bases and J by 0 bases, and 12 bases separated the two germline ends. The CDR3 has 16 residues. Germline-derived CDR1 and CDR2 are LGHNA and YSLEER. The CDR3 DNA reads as TGCGCCAGCAGCCGTATGGGGGGAGCAACTAATGAAAAACTGTTTTTT. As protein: CASSRMGGATNEKLFF.

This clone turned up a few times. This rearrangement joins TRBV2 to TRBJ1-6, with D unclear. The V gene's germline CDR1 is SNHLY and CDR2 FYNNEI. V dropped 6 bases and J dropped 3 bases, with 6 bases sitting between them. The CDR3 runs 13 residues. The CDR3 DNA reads TGTGCCAGCAGACAGAACTATAATTCACCCCTCCACTTT. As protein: CASRQNYNSPLHF. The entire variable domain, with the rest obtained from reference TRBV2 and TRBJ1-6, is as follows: EPEVTQTPSHQVTQMGQEVILRCVPISNHLYFYWYRQILGQKVEFLVSFYNNEISEKSEIFDDQFSVERPDGSNFTLKIRSTKLEDSAMYFCASRQNYNSPLHFGNGTRLTVT.

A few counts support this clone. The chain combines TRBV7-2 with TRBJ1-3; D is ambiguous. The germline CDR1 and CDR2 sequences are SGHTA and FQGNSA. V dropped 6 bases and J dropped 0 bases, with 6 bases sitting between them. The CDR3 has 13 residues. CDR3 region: CASRQLSGNTIYF. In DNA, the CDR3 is TGTGCCAGCAGACAGCTCTCTGGAAACACCATATATTTT.

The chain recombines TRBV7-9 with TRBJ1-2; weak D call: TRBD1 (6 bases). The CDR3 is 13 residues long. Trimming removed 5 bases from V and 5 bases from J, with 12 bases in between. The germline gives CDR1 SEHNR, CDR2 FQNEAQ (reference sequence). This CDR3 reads CASSPPGVYGYTF. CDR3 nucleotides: TGTGCCAGCAGCCCACCAGGGGTTTATGGCTACACCTTC.

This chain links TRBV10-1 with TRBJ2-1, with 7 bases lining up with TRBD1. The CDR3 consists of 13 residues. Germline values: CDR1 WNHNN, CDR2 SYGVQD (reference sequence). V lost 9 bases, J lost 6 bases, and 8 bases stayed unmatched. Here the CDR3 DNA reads TGCGCCAGTTCGCGGTCAGGGGGCAATGAGCAGTTCTTC. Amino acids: CASSRSGGNEQFF.

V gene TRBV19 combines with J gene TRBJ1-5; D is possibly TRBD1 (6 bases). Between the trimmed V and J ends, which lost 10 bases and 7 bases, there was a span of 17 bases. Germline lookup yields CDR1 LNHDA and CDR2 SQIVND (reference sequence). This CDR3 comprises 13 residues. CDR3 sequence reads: CATTTGRDQPQHF. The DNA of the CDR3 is TGTGCCACTACCACAGGGAGAGACCAGCCCCAGCATTTT.

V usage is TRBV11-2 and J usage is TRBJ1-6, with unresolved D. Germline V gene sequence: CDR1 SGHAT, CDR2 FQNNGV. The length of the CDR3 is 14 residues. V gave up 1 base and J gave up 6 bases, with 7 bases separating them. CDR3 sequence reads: CASSLGGGNSPLHF. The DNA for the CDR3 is TGTGCCAGCAGCTTAGGTGGAGGTAATTCACCCCTCCACTTT.

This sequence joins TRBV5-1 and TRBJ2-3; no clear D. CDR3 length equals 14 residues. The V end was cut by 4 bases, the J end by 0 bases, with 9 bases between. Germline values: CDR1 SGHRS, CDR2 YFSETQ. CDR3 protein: CASSPLGSTDTQYF. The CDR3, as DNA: TGCGCCAGCAGCCCCCTTGGCAGCACAGATACGCAGTATTTT.

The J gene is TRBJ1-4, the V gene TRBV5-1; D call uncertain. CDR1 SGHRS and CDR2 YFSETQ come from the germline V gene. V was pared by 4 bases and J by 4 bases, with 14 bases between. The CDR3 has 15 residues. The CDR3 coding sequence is TGCGCCAGCAGCCCGGGCGTCGGGATTAATGAAAAACTGTTTTTT. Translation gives CASSPGVGINEKLFF. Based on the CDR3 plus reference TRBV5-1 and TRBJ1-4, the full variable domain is KAGVTQTPRYLIKTRGQQVTLSCSPISGHRSVSWYQQTPGQGLQFLFEYFSETQRNKGNFPGRFSGRQFSNSRSEMNVSTLELGDSALYLCASSPGVGINEKLFFGSGTQLSVL.

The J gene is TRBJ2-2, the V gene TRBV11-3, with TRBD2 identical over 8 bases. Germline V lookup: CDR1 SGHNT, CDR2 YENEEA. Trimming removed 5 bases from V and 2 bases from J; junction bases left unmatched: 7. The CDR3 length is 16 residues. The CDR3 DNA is TGTGCCAGCAGCACGACAGCGGGAGAAAACACCGGGGAGCTGTTTTTT. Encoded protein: CASSTTAGENTGELFF.

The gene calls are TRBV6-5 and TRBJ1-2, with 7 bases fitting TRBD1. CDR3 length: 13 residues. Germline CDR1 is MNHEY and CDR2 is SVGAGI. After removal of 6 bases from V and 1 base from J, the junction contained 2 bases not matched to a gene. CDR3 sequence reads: CASSRDSNYGYTF. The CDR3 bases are TGTGCCAGCAGCCGGGACAGTAACTATGGCTACACCTTC.

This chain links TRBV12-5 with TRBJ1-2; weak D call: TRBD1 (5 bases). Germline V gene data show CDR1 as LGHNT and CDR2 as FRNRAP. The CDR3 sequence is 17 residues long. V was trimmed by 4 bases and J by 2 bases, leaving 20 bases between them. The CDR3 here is CASGSFTAGTGNYGYTF. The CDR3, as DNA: TGTGCTAGTGGTTCTTTCACGGCGGGGACGGGGAACTATGGCTACACCTTC. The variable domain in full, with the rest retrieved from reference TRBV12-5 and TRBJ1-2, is DARVTQTPRHKVTEMGQEVTMRCQPILGHNTVFWYRQTMMQGLELLAYFRNRAPLDDSGMPKDRFSAEMPDATLATLKIQPSEPRDSAVYFCASGSFTAGTGNYGYTFGSGTRLTVV.

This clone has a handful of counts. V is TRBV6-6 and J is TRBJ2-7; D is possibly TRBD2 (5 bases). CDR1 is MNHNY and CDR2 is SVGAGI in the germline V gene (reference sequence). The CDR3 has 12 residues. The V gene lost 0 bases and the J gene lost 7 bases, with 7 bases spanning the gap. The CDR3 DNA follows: TGTGCCAGCAGTTACTCCACGGGAGAGCAGTACGTC. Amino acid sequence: CASSYSTGEQYV.